Listed below are T cell receptor beta chains from one sample, sequenced in a study of T cells in Graves' hyperthyroidism and ophthalmopathy. Each CDR3 protein gets one entry after TCRdb re-called the multiplex PCR reads with MiXCR. The sample lists a few hundred thousand distinct CDR3 sequences, 14% occurring once. The sample was blood. The receptor source for this set is a woman between 35 and 50 years old with Graves' hyperthyroidism. CDR3s include the opening cysteine and the closing phenylalanine or tryptophan. The D gene is left open where the match is weak. Only some rows state a clone size, as once, few, many or a class for expanded clones.

j_call | cdr3_length | clone_size | d_call | v_call | cdr3_nt | cdr3_aa
TRBJ2-6 | 15 | few | - | TRBV12-3/TRBV12-4 | TGTGCCAGCAGTATGGGGAGCTCTGGGGCCAACGTCCTGACTTTC | CASSMGSSGANVLTF
TRBJ2-7 | 14 | many | - | TRBV28 | TGTGCCAGCAGTTACCCGGGAAACTCCTACGAGCAGTACTTC | CASSYPGNSYEQYF
TRBJ2-2 | 15 | many | TRBD2 | TRBV30 | TGTGCCTGGAGGGGGACTAGCGGGAACACCGGGGAGCTGTTTTTT | CAWRGTSGNTGELFF
TRBJ2-2 | 12 | many | - | TRBV11-2 | TGTGCCAGCAGCAAGGGGTCCGGGGAGCTGTTTTTT | CASSKGSGELFF
TRBJ2-7 | 16 | - | - | TRBV28 | TGTGCCAGCAGTCCTATCGGGGGCCGGGCTGGGAACGAGCAGTACTTC | CASSPIGGRAGNEQYF
TRBJ1-6 | 17 | - | - | TRBV27 | TGTGCCAGCAGTTCGGGGGCCCCGAGCTCCTGTAATTCACCCCTCCACTTT | CASSSGAPSSCNSPLHF
TRBJ2-7 | 16 | few | - | TRBV4-1 | TGCGCCAGCAGCCAAGACCCCCCTCCACAGGGATACGAGCAGTACTTC | CASSQDPPPQGYEQYF
TRBJ1-2 | 14 | many | - | TRBV11-2 | TGTGCCAGCAGCTTAGGGGGGACACACTATGGCTACACCTTC | CASSLGGTHYGYTF
TRBJ2-7 | 15 | few | TRBD1 | TRBV28 | TGTGCCAGCAGCAGGGACAGGTTCCTACAGTACGAGCAGTACTTC | CASSRDRFLQYEQYF
TRBJ2-6 | 17 | many | TRBD1 | TRBV28 | TGTGCCAGCAGTCCGGACAGGGAAGGCGTCGGGGCCAACGTCCTGACTTTC | CASSPDREGVGANVLTF
TRBJ2-3 | 14 | many | TRBD1 | TRBV5-1 | TGCGCCAGCAGCCTGGAACAGGGGACAGATACGCAGTATTTT | CASSLEQGTDTQYF
TRBJ1-3 | 15 | - | - | TRBV6-1 | TGTGCCAGCAGTCAGAAGGGACTCTCTGGAAACACCATATATTTT | CASSQKGLSGNTIYF
TRBJ1-1 | 14 | - | - | TRBV27 | TGTGCCAGCAGTTTATCGGGGGGCATAACTGAAGCTCTCTTT | CASSLSGGITEALF
TRBJ2-6 | 15 | many | - | TRBV6-1 | TGTGCCAGCAGTGCCTTAAACGGGAGTCCATACGTCCTGACTTTC | CASSALNGSPYVLTF
TRBJ1-1 | 14 | many | - | TRBV6-2/TRBV6-3 | TGTGCCAGCAGTTACGACGATTTGAACACTGAAGCTTTCTTT | CASSYDDLNTEAFF
TRBJ1-6 | 16 | many | - | TRBV20-1 | TGCAGTGCTAGGGTTCTGCCACTCCTCAATAATTCACCCCTCCACTTT | CSARVLPLLNNSPLHF
TRBJ2-7 | 14 | many | TRBD2 | TRBV20-1 | TGCAGTGCTTCCCCGGGGGGGTGGGCCGACGAGCAGTACTTC | CSASPGGWADEQYF
TRBJ2-6 | 15 | many | TRBD1 | TRBV28 | TGTGCCAGCAACCTCAGGGGGCCCGGGGCCAACGTCCTGACTTTC | CASNLRGPGANVLTF
TRBJ2-5 | 13 | few | - | TRBV29-1 | TGCAGCGTTGCGGAGGGGCGGCAAGAGACCCAGTACTTC | CSVAEGRQETQYF
TRBJ2-1 | 15 | few | TRBD2 | TRBV6-1 | TGTGCCAGCAGTGCCGAGGGACTAGCGGGAAATGAGCAGTTCTTC | CASSAEGLAGNEQFF
TRBJ1-2 | 14 | - | - | TRBV5-1 | TGCGCCAGCAGCTCAGATCCCCTCCTATATGGCTACACCTTC | CASSSDPLLYGYTF
TRBJ2-1 | 16 | many | - | TRBV10-3 | TGTGCCATCACCTCAGGACAGATTACAAGTGGCAGTGAGCAGTTCTTC | CAITSGQITSGSEQFF
TRBJ1-2 | 15 | few | - | TRBV2 | TGTGCCAGCAGTGAATCGACAGGCTCTCCCTATGGCTACACCTTC | CASSESTGSPYGYTF
TRBJ2-2 | 16 | few | TRBD1 | TRBV12-5 | TGTGCTAGTGGTTCACCCCGGACAGGGGGCACCGGGGAGCTGTTTTTT | CASGSPRTGGTGELFF
TRBJ2-7 | 17 | - | TRBD2 | TRBV19 | TGTGCCAGTAGTATTCGACTAGCGGGAGGGGTCTCCTACGAGCAGTACTTC | CASSIRLAGGVSYEQYF
TRBJ2-5 | 13 | - | - | TRBV3-1 | TGTGCCAGCAGCCAAGAGGCAGGGAAGACCCAGTACTTC | CASSQEAGKTQYF
TRBJ2-3 | 17 | few | TRBD1 | TRBV15 | TGTGCCACCAGCAGAGATGAGGCGACAGGGGGCACAGATACGCAGTATTTT | CATSRDEATGGTDTQYF
TRBJ2-3 | 13 | many | - | TRBV5-8 | TGTGCCAGCAGGGACAGCCCGACAGATACGCAGTATTTT | CASRDSPTDTQYF
TRBJ2-1 | 15 | many | - | TRBV5-1 | TGCGCCAGCAGCTTCGTCCGGGTATCCTACAATGAGCAGTTCTTC | CASSFVRVSYNEQFF
TRBJ2-7 | 16 | many | TRBD1 | TRBV11-3 | TGTGCCAGCAGCTTGGTCCGGGCAGGGGGATATTACGAGCAGTACTTC | CASSLVRAGGYYEQYF
TRBJ2-2 | 13 | - | - | TRBV19 | TGTGCCAGTAGTATCGCGAACACCGGGGAGCTGTTTTTT | CASSIANTGELFF
TRBJ1-5 | 16 | few | - | TRBV19 | TGTGCCAGTAGTATTAAGTCGTGGACAAACCATCAGCCCCAGCATTTT | CASSIKSWTNHQPQHF
TRBJ2-1 | 16 | few | - | TRBV7-2 | TGTGCCAGCAGCTTAGTAAGGGGGGTAGCTTACAATGAGCAGTTCTTC | CASSLVRGVAYNEQFF